This TCR beta chain was found in a study of blood T cell repertoires in COVID-19. The wider study: The samples span acute and convalescent COVID-19 from the United States, Italy and Spain. In each case, the material was cDNA or gDNA derived from T cells, B-cell-depleted T cells, or PBMCs.

Sequencing used immunoSEQ multiplex PCR; TCRdb keeps in-frame clones, though not all of them. The sample has some 220,000 clones, roughly nine tenths seen once. Germline CDR1 reads MGHRA; CDR2 reads YSYEKL. This CDR3 has 18 residues. Germline trimming cut 0 bases from V and 3 bases from J; bases unmatched to any gene: 12. This TCR derives from a woman aged 18-29 years who had recovered from COVID-19. V gene TRBV4-1 combines with J gene TRBJ2-3, with TRBD2 identical over 7 bases. Sequencing was performed on peripheral blood. CDR3 in amino acids: CASSQDELSTSVTDTQYF. The CDR3 region has the DNA TGCGCCAGCAGCCAAGACGAGTTAAGTACTAGCGTTACAGATACGCAGTATTTT.